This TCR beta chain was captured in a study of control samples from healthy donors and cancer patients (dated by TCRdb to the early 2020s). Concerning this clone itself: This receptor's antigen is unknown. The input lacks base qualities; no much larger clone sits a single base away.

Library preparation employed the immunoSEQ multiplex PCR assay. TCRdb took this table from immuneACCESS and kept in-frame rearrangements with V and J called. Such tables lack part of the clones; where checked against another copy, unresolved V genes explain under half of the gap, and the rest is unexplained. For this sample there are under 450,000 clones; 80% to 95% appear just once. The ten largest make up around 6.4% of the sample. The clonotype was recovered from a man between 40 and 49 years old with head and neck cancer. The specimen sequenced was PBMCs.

The DNA sequence is TGTGCCAGTAGTAGCGGGCTAGCGGGGGGCCAAGAGACCCAGTACTTC. This gives the protein CASSSGLAGGQETQYF. This chain joins TRBV19 to TRBJ2-5; 11 of the junction bases match TRBD2. Its CDR3 holds 16 amino acids, cysteine through phenylalanine. Just the 48-base CDR3 DNA is kept, in frame starting at base 1. The germline V gene (reference sequence) provides CDR1 LNHDA and CDR2 SQIVND. V is cut back by 4 bases and J by 1 base, with 5 bases in the junction unmatched.